Below, 5 T cell receptor beta chains from the same sample are listed, as sequenced in a study of OX40 agonist ivuxolimab in advanced cancers. The method was immunoSEQ multiplex PCR; TCRdb's version includes in-frame clones alone and lacks a portion of them. The repertoire consists of some 55,000 clones, with roughly three quarters occurring once and the leading ten covering 4.4%. This material consisted of CD4+ or CD8+ T cells sorted from blood, taken in a trial of the OX40 agonist ivuxolimab. The receptors here all came from an adult with an advanced solid tumor such as melanoma, head and neck, liver or kidney cancer.

The gene calls are TRBV27 and TRBJ2-3; weak D call: TRBD2 (6 bases). The CDR3 extends over 13 amino acids. The germline CDR1 and CDR2 sequences are MNHEY and SMNVEV (reference sequence). The germline V and J ends were trimmed by 8 bases and 3 bases, with 12 bases remaining between them. DNA of the CDR3: TGTGCCAGCTCACCCGGGACTACAGATACGCAGTATTTT. Protein product: CASSPGTTDTQYF.

The V and J genes are TRBV4-3 and TRBJ1-2; maybe TRBD1 (5 bases). Deletions cut 1 base from V and 6 bases from J, with 24 bases between. There are 18 residues in the CDR3. Looked up from germline, CDR1 is LGHNA and CDR2 is YSLEER. The DNA of the CDR3 is TGCGCCAGCAGCCAAGGATTAGCATGGGGGGACTCCTCCGATGGCTACACCTTC. Its translation: CASSQGLAWGDSSDGYTF.

The chain links TRBV28 to TRBJ2-4; D possibly corresponds to TRBD2 (6 bases). Germline V gene lookup returns CDR1 MDHEN and CDR2 SYDVKM. This CDR3 comprises 18 residues. V was pared by 5 bases and J by 4 bases, with 24 bases between. This CDR3 is CASSPGWMYSGSKNIQYF. The CDR3 coding sequence is TGTGCCAGCAGTCCTGGCTGGATGTATAGCGGTTCAAAAAACATTCAGTACTTC.

This clone has only one observation. This chain connects TRBV5-4 to TRBJ2-1; 10 nucleotides line up with TRBD2. J gave up 10 bases and V 4 bases, and 5 bases lay outside the gene matches. CDR3 length: 13 residues. Germline values: CDR1 SGHNT, CDR2 YYREEE (reference sequence). The CDR3, as DNA: TGTGCCAGCAGCCTACCAGCGGGAGGGGAGCAGTTCTTC. This gives the protein CASSLPAGGEQFF.

The chain joins TRBV5-1 to TRBJ2-1; 9 bases are a match to TRBD2. CDR1 and CDR2 from the germline V gene are SGHRS and YFSETQ. This CDR3 is 16 amino acids long. J lost 0 bases, V lost 5 bases, and 6 bases had no gene match. Here the CDR3 reads CASSSSGGSSYNEQFF. The CDR3 region has the DNA TGCGCCAGCAGTTCGAGCGGGGGGAGCTCCTACAATGAGCAGTTCTTC.